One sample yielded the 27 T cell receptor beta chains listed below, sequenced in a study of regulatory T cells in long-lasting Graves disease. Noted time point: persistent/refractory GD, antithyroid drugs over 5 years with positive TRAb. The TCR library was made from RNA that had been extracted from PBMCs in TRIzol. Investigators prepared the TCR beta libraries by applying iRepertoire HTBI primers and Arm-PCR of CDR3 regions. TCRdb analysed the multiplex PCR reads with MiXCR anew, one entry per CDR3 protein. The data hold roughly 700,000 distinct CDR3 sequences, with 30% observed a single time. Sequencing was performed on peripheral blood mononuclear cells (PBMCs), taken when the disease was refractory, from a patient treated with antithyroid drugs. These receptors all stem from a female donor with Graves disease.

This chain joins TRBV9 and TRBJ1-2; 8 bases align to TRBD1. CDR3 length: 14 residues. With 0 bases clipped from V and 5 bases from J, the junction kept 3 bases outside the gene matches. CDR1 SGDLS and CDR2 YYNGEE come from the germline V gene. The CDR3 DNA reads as TGTGCCAGCAGCGTAGAGGACAGGGATTATGGCTACACCTTC. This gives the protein CASSVEDRDYGYTF.

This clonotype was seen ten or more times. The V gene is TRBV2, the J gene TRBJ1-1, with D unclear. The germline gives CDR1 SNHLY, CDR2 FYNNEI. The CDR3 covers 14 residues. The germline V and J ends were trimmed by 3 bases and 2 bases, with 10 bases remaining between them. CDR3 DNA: TGTGCCAGCAGTGACTGGGGTCCCAACACTGAAGCTTTCTTT. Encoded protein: CASSDWGPNTEAFF.

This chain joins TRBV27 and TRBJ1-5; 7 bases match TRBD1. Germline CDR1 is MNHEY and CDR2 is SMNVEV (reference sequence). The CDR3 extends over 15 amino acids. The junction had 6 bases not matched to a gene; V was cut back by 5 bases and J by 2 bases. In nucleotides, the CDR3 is TGTGCCAGCAGTAGATCAGGGGGGGGCAATCAGCCCCAGCATTTT. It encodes CASSRSGGGNQPQHF.

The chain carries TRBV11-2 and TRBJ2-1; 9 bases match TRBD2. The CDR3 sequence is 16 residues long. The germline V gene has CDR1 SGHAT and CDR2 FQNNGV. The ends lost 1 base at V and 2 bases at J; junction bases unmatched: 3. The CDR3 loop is CASSLGAGGPYNEQFF. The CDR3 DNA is TGTGCCAGCAGCTTAGGGGCGGGAGGGCCCTACAATGAGCAGTTCTTC. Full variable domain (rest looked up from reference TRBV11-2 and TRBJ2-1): EAGVAQSPRYKIIEKRQSVAFWCNPISGHATLYWYQQILGQGPKLLIQFQNNGVVDDSQLPKDRFSAERLKGVDSTLKIQPAKLEDSAVYLCASSLGAGGPYNEQFFGPGTRLTVL.

Written as DNA, the CDR3 is TGCAGCGTTGGGACAGGGGGCGCGATAGACACTGAAGCTTTCTTT. It codes for CSVGTGGAIDTEAFF. The chain couples TRBV29-1 to TRBJ1-1; the match to TRBD1 covers 11 bases. Germline values: CDR1 SQVTM, CDR2 ANQGSEA. The CDR3 spans 15 residues. V dropped 4 bases and J dropped 3; count of bases not matched to a gene: 7. The full variable domain, with the rest looked up from reference TRBV29-1 and TRBJ1-1, is SAVISQKPSRDICQRGTSLTIQCQVDSQVTMMFWYRQQPGQSLTLIATANQGSEATYESGFVIDKFPISRPNLTFSTLTVSNMSPEDSSIYLCSVGTGGAIDTEAFFGQGTRLTVV.

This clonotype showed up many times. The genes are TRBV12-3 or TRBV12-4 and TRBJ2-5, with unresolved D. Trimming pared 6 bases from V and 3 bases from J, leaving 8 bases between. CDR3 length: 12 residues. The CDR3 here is CASSSEKETQYF. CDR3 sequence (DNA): TGTGCCAGCAGCTCCGAGAAAGAGACCCAGTACTTC.

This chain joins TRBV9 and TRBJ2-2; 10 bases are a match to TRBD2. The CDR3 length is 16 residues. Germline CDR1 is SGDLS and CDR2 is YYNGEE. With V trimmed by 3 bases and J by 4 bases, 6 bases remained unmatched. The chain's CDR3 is CASSAGASGSTGELFF. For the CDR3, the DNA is TGTGCCAGCAGCGCGGGGGCTAGCGGGAGCACCGGGGAGCTGTTTTTT. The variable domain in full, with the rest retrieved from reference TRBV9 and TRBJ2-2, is DSGVTQTPKHLITATGQRVTLRCSPRSGDLSVYWYQQSLDQGLQFLIQYYNGEERAKGNILERFSAQQFPDLHSELNLSSLELGDSALYFCASSAGASGSTGELFFGEGSRLTVL.

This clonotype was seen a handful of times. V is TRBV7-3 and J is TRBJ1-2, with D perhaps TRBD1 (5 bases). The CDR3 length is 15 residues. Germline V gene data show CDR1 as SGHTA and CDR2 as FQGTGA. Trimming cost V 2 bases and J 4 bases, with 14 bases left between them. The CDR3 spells CASSLSPGLRYGYTF. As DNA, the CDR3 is TGTGCCAGCAGCTTATCTCCAGGGCTGCGCTATGGCTACACCTTC.

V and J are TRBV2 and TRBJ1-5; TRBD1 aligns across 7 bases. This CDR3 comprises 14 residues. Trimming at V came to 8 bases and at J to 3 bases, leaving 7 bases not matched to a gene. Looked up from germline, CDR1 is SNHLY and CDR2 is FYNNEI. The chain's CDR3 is CASRGQTYNQPQHF. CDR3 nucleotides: TGTGCCAGCCGGGGACAGACATACAATCAGCCCCAGCATTTT.

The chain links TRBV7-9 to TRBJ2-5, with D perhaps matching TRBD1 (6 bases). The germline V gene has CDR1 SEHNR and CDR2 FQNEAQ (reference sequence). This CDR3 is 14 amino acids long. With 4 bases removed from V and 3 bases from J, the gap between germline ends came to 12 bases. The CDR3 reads CASSSQGKEETQYF. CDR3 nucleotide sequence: TGTGCCAGCAGCTCGCAGGGGAAGGAAGAGACCCAGTACTTC.

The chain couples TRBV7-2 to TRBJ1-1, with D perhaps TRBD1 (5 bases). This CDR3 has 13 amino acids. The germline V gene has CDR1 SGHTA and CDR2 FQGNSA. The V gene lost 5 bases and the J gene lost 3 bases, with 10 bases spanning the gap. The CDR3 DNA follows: TGTGCCAGCAGCCCCAGGGAATACACTGAAGCTTTCTTT. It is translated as CASSPREYTEAFF.

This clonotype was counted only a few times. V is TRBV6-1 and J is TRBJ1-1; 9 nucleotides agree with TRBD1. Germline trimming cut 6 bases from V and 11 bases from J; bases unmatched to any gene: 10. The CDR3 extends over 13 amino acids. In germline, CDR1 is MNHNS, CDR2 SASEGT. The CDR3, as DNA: TGTGCCAGCAGGGAGACAGGGGGGACGGCGGCTTTCTTT. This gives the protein CASRETGGTAAFF.

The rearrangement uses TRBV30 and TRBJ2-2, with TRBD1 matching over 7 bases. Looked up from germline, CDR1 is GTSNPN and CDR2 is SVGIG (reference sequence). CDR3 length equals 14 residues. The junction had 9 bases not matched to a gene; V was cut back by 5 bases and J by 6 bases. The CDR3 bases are TGTGCCTGGTCTGGGACAGCCCAGGCCGGGGAGCTGTTTTTT. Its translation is CAWSGTAQAGELFF.

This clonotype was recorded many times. The CDR3 bases are TGTGCCAGCAGGCCAGGACGGCCCAATCAGCCCCAGCATTTT. It specifies CASRPGRPNQPQHF. The rearrangement links TRBV6-1 to TRBJ1-5; no clear D gene. Germline CDR1 and CDR2: MNHNS and SASEGT. Trimming took 6 bases from V and 3 from J, leaving 12 bases between them. The CDR3 spans 14 residues.

CDR3 residues: CASSFGIEAFF. The CDR3 coding sequence is TGTGCCAGCAGTTTCGGGATTGAAGCTTTCTTT. The chain combines TRBV27 with TRBJ1-1, with D unresolved. The V gene's germline CDR1 is MNHEY and CDR2 SMNVEV (reference sequence). This CDR3 comprises 11 residues. Trimming took 3 bases from V and 7 from J, leaving 6 bases between them.

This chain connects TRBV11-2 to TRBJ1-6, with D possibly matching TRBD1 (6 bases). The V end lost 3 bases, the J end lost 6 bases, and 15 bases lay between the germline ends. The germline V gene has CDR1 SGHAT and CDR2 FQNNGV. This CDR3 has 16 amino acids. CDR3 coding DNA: TGTGCCAGCAGCTTCGAGACAGGTCCACCTAATTCACCCCTCCACTTT. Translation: CASSFETGPPNSPLHF.

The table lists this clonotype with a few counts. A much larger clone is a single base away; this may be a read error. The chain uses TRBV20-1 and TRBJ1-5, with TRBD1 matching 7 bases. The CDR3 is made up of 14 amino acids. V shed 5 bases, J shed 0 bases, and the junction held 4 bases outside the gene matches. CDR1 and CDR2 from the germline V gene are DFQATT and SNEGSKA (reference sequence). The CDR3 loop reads CSAARDSSNQPQHF. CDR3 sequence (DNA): TGCAGTGCTGCAAGGGACAGTAGCAATCAGCCCCAGCATTTT.

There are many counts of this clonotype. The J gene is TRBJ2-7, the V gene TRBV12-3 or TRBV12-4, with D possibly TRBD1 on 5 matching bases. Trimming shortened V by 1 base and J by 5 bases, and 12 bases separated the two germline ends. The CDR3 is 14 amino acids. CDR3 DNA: TGTGCCAGCAGTTTAGACAGAAAAGGGGACGAGCAGTACTTC. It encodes CASSLDRKGDEQYF.

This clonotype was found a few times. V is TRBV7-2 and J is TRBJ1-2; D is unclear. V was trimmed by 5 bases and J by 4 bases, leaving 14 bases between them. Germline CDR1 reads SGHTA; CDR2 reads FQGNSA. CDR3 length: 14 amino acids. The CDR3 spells CASSRGGIPYGYTF. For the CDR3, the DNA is TGTGCCAGCAGCCGAGGCGGAATCCCCTATGGCTACACCTTC.

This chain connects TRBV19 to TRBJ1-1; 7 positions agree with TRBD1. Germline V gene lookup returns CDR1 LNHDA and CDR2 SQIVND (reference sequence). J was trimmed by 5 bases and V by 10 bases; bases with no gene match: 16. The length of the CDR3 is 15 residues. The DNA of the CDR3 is TGTGCCACCCAGTTAACGGCAGGGGGGACGACTGAAGCTTTCTTT. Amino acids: CATQLTAGGTTEAFF.

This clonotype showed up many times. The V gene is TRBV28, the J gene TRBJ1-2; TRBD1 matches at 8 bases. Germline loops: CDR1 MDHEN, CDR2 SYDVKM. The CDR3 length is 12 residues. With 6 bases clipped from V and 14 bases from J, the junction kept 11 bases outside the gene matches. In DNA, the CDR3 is TGTGCCAGCAGCAAGGACAGGGCTGCAAGAACCTTC. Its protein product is CASSKDRAARTF.

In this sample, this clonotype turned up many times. CDR3 in amino acids: CASSDTSGSNEQYF. CDR3 nucleotides: TGTGCCAGCAGTGACACTAGCGGGAGCAACGAGCAGTACTTC. The genes are TRBV2 and TRBJ2-7, with 11 nucleotides matching TRBD2. The CDR3 extends over 14 amino acids. V was pared by 3 bases and J by 5 bases, with 3 bases of the junction left unmatched. CDR1 and CDR2 (germline): SNHLY, FYNNEI.

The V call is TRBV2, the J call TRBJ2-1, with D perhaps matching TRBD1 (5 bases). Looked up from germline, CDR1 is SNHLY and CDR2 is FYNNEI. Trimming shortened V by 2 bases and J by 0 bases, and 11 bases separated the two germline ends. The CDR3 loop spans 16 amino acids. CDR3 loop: CASSERGASSYNEQFF. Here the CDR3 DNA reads TGTGCCAGCAGTGAAAGGGGTGCGAGCTCCTACAATGAGCAGTTCTTC.

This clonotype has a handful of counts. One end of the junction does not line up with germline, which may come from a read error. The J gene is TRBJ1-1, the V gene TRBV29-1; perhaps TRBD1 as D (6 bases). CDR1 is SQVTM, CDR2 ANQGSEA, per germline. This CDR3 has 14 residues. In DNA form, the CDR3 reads TGCAGCGTCGAAGGGGGACATTTGAACACTGAAGCTTTCTTT. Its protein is CSVEGGHLNTEAFF.

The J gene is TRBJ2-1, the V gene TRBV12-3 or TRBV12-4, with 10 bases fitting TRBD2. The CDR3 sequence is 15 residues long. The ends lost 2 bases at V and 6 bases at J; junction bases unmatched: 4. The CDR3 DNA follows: TGTGCCAGCAGTTTATATAGCGGGAGGAGCAATGAGCAGTTCTTC. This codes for CASSLYSGRSNEQFF.

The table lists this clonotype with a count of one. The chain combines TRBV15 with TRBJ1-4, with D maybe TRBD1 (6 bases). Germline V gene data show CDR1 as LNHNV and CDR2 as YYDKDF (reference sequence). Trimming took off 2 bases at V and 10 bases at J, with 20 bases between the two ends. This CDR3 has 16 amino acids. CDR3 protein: CATSRPDRTDLGKLFF. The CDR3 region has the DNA TGTGCCACCAGCAGACCTGACAGGACTGACTTGGGAAAACTGTTTTTT.

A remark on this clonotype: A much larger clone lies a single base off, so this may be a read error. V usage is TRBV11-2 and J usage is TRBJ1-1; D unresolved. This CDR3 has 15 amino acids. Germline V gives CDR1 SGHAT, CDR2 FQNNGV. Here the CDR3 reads CAGSLDSGRNTEAFF. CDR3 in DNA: TGTGCCGGCAGCTTAGATTCGGGCAGAAACACTGAAGCTTTCTTT.